This TCR beta chain was sequenced for a study of cytomegalovirus exposure and HLA in healthy donors. Deletions cut 3 bases from V and 4 bases from J, with 10 bases between. CDR1 and CDR2 from the germline V gene are MNHNS and SASEGT. This CDR3 region has 13 residues. In the PCR, 60 Vbeta and 13 Jbeta primers were used. The protocol was immunoSEQ multiplex PCR, while the TCRdb copy is restricted to in-frame clones and leaves out a portion. The sample consists of roughly 160,000 clones, about 85% of them appearing once. Study-wide points: Indistinguishable V segments such as TRBV6-2 and TRBV6-3 were excluded. Using a false discovery rate of 0.05, a later analysis showed that roughly 16,000 TCR beta sequences were associated with HLA alleles. Immune exposure information available was restricted to CMV serostatus.

On this clone: Its antigen is not known.

This chain joins TRBV6-1 and TRBJ2-7, with D perhaps TRBD2 (7 bases). The source material was PBMCs. The sequence derives from a boy aged 2 to 9 in good health and CMV-seronegative. The CDR3 reads CASSERGGYEQYF. Written as DNA, the CDR3 is TGTGCCAGCAGTGAGAGGGGGGGGTACGAGCAGTACTTC.